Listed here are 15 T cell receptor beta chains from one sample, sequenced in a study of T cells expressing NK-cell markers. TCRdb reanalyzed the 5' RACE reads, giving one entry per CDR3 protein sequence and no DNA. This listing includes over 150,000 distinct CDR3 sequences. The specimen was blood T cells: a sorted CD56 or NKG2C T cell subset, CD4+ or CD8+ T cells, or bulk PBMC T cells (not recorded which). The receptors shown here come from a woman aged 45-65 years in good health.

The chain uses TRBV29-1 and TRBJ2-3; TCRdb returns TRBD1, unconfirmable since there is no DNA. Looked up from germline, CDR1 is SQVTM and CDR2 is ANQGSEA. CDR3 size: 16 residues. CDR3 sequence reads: CSVVPRIGGNTDTQYF.

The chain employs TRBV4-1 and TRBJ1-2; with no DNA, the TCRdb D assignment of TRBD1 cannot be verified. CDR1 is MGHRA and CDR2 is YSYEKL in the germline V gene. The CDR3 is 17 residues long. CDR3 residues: CASRNPGQGARGGGYTF.

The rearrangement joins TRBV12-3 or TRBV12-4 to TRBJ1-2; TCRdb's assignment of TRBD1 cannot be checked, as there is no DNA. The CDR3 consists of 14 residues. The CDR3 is CASSFSGGGYGYTF.

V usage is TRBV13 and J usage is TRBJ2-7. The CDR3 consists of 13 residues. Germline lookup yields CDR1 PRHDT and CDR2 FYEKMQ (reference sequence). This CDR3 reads CASSPNVGYEQYF.

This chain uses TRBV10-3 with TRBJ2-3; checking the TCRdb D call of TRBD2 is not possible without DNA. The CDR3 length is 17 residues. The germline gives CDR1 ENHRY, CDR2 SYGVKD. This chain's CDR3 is CAISPSGTSGIQDTQYF.

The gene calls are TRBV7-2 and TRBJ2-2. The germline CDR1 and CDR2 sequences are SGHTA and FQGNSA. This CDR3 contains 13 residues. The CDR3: CASSFRLHGELFF. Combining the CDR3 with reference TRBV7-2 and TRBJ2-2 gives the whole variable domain GAGVSQSPSNKVTEKGKDVELRCDPISGHTALYWYRQSLGQGLEFLIYFQGNSAPDKSGLPSDRFSAERTGGSVSTLTIQRTQQEDSAVYLCASSFRLHGELFFGEGSRLTVL.

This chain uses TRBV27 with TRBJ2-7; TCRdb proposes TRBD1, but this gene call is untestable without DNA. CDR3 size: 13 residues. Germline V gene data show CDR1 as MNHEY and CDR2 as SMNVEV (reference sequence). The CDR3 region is CASSLSIPGEQYF.

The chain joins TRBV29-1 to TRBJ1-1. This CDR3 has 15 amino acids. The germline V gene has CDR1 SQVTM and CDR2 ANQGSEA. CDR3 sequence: CSVERRGLEPARAFF.

The CDR3 spells CATHGATNEKLFF. This chain uses TRBV27 with TRBJ1-4. CDR3 length equals 13 residues. Germline CDR1 MNHEY, CDR2 SMNVEV (reference sequence).

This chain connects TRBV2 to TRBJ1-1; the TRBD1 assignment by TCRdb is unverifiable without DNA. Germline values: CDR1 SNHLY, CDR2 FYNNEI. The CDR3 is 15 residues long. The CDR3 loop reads CASRDRGGFQPEAFF.

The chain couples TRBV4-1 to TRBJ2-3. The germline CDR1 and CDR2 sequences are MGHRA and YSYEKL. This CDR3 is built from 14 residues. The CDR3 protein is CASSQDLETDTQYF.

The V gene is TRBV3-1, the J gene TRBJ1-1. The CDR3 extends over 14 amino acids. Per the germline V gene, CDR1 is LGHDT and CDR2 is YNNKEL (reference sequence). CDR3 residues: CASSPSQGPTEAFF.

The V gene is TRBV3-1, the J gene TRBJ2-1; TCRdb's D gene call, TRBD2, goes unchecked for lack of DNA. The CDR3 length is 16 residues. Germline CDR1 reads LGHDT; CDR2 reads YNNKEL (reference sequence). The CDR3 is CASSPTAAGRIGEQFF.

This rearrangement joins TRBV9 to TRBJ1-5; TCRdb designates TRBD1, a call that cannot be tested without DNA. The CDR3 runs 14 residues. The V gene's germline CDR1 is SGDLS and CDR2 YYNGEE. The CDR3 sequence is CASSGGTGWQPQHF.

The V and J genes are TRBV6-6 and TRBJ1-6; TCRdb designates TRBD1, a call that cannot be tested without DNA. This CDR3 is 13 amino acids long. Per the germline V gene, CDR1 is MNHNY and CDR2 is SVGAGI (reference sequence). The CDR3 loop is CASADRGYSPLHF.